The subject of this entry is one T cell receptor (beta chain). The sample originates from a study of blood T cell repertoires in COVID-19. Germline CDR1 reads SGHRS; CDR2 reads YFSETQ. The CDR3 runs to 15 residues. V dropped 1 base and J dropped 6 bases, with 13 bases sitting between them. The repertoire was sequenced with immunoSEQ multiplex PCR; TCRdb's copy has only in-frame clones and lacks some. The sample yields approximately 390,000 clones, roughly 90% seen once. All enrollees were roughly 18 to 90 years old and from around 25 US areas. This chain uses TRBV5-1 with TRBJ2-2, with a weak D call TRBD1 (6 bases). The source material was PBMCs or T cells enriched from blood (not recorded which). The TCR was taken from a middle-aged woman with acute COVID-19. The CDR3 region is CASSLQGGRAGELFF. CDR3 nucleotide sequence: TGCGCCAGCAGCTTGCAAGGGGGACGGGCCGGGGAGCTGTTTTTT.